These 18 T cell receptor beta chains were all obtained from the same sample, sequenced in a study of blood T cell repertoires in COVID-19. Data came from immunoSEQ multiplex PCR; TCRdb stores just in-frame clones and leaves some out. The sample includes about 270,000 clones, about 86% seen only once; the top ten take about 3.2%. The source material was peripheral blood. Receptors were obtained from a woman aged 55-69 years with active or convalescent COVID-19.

In nucleotides, the CDR3 is TGTGCCAGCAAATATACAGACGGCTACACCTTC. This sequence encodes CASKYTDGYTF. The V and J genes are TRBV28 and TRBJ1-2; D unresolved. V gave up 7 bases and J gave up 8 bases, with 11 bases separating them. The CDR3 consists of 11 residues. Germline CDR1 and CDR2: MDHEN and SYDVKM.

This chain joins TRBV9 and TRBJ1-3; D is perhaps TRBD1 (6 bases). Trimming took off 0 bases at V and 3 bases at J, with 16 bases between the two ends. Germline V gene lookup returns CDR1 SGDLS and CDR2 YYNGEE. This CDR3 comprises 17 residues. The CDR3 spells CASSVAGGGAIGNTIYF. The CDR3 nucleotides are TGTGCCAGCAGCGTAGCGGGTGGGGGGGCCATTGGAAACACCATATATTTT.

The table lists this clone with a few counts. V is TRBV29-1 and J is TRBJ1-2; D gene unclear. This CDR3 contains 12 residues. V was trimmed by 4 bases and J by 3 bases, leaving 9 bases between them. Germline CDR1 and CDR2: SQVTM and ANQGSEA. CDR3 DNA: TGCAGCGTTGTTGAGGTCGACTATGGCTACACCTTC. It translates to CSVVEVDYGYTF.

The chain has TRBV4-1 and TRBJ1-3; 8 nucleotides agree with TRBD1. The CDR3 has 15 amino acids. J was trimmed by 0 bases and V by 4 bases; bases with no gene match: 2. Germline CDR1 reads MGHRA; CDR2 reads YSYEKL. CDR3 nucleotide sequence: TGCGCCAGCAGCCTAGGGACAGGCTCTGGAAACACCATATATTTT. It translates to CASSLGTGSGNTIYF.

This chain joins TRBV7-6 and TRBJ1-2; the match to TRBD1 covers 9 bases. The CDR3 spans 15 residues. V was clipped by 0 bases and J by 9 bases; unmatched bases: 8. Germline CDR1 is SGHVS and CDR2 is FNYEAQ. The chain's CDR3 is CASSLAPGQGGSYTF. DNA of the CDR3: TGTGCCAGCAGCTTAGCGCCGGGACAGGGAGGAAGCTACACCTTC.

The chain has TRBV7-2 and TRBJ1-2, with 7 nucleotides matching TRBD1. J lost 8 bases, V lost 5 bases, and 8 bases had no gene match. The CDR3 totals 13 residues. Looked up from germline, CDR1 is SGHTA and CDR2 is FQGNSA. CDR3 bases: TGTGCCAGCAGCCCGAACAGGGGTCGGGGCTACACCTTC. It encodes CASSPNRGRGYTF.

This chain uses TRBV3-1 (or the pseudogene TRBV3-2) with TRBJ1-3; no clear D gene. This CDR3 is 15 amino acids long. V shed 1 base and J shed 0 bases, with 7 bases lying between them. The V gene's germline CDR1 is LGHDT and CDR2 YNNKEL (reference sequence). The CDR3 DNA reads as TGTGCCAGCAGCCAAGCAGTTCTCTCTGGAAACACCATATATTTT. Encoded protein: CASSQAVLSGNTIYF.

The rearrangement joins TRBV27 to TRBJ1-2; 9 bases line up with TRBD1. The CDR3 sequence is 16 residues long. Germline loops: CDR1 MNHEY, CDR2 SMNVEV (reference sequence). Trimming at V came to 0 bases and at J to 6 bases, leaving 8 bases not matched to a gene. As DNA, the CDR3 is TGTGCCAGCAGTTTATCGCAGACAGGGGGGACTGATGGCTACACCTTC. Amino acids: CASSLSQTGGTDGYTF.

The CDR3 DNA follows: TGTGCCAGCAGTTTATCCGGAAGGGGGAACACTGAAGCTTTCTTT. Its translation is CASSLSGRGNTEAFF. V usage is TRBV27 and J usage is TRBJ1-1, with a weak D call TRBD1 (5 bases). The CDR3 contains 15 residues. CDR1 and CDR2 from the germline V gene are MNHEY and SMNVEV (reference sequence). V lost 0 bases and J lost 1, with 9 bases in between.

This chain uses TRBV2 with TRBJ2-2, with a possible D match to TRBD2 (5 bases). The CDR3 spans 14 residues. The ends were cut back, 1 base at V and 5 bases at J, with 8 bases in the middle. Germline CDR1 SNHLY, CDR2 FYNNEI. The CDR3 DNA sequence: TGTGCCAGCAGTGAAGAGCCGGGAACCGGGGAGCTGTTTTTT. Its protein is CASSEEPGTGELFF.

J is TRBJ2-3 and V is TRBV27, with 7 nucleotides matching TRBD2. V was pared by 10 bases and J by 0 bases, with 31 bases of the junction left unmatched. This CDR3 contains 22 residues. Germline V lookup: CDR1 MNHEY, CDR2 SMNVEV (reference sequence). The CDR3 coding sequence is TGTGCCAACAATCCGGGACTATCAGCCCCCGATTACAGAGGAACTAGCACAGATACGCAGTATTTT. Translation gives CANNPGLSAPDYRGTSTDTQYF.

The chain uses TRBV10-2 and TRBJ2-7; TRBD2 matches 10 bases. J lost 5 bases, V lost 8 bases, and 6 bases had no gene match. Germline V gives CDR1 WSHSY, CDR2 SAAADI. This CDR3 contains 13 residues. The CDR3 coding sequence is TGCGCCAGCTTAGCGGGGGGCGTCCACGAGCAGTACTTC. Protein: CASLAGGVHEQYF.

The CDR3 region is CSADDSIEAFF. CDR3 in DNA: TGCAGTGCTGATGACAGCATCGAAGCTTTCTTT. The chain employs TRBV20-1 and TRBJ1-1; TRBD1 might be the D (5 bases). The germline CDR1 and CDR2 sequences are DFQATT and SNEGSKA (reference sequence). CDR3 length: 11 amino acids. V lost 5 bases, J lost 8 bases, and 12 bases lay in between.

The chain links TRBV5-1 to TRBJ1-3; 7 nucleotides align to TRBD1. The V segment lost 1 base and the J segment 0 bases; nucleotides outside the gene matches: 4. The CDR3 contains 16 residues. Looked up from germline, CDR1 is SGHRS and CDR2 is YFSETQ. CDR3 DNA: TGCGCCAGCAGCTTGCTTGCAGGGGGCTCTGGAAACACCATATATTTT. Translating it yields CASSLLAGGSGNTIYF.

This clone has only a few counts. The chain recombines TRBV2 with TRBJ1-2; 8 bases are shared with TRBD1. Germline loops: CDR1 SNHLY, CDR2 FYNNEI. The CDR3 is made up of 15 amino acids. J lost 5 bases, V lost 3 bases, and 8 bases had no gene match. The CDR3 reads CASSEGQAGIYGYTF. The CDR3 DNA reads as TGTGCCAGCAGTGAGGGACAGGCGGGAATTTATGGCTACACCTTC.

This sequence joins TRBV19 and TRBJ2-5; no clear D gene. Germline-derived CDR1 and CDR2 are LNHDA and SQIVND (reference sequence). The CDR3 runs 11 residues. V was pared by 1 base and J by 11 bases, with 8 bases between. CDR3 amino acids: CASSIGGRQYF. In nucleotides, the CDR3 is TGTGCCAGTAGTATAGGCGGTCGGCAGTACTTC.

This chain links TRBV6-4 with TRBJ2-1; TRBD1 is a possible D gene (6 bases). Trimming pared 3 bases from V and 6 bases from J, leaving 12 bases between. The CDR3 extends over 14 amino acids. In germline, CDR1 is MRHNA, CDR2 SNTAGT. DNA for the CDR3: TGTGCCAGCAGTGAATACAGGGAAAGCAATGAGCAGTTCTTC. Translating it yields CASSEYRESNEQFF.

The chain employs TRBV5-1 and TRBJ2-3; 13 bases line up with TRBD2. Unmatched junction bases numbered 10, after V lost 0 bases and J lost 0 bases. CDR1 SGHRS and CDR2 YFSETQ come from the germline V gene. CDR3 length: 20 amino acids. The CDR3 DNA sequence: TGCGCCAGCAGCTTGGAATTGGGACTAGCGGGACCCGCTAGCACAGATACGCAGTATTTT. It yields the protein CASSLELGLAGPASTDTQYF.